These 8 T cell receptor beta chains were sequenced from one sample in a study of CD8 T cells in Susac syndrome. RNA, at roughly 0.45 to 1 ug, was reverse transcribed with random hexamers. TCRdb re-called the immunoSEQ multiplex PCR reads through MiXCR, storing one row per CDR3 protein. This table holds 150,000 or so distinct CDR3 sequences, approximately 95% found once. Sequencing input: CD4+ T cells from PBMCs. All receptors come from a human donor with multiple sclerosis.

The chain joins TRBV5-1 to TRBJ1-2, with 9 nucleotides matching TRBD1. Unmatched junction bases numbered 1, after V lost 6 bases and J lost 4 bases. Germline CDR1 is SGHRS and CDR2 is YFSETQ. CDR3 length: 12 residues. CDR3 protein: CASMGQGYGYTF. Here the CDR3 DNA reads TGCGCCAGCATGGGACAGGGCTATGGCTACACCTTC.

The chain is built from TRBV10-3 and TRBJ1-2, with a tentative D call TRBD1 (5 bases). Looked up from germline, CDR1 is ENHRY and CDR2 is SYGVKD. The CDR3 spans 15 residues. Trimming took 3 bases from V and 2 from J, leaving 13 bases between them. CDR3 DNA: TGTGCCATCAGTGACCCGACAGTCACGAACTATGGCTACACCTTC. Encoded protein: CAISDPTVTNYGYTF.

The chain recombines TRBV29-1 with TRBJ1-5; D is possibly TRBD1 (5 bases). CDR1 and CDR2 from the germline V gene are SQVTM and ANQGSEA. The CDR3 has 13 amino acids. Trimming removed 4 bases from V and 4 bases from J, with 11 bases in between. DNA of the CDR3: TGCAGCGTTGCCGGGACGGAAAATCAGCCCCAGCATTTT. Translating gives CSVAGTENQPQHF.

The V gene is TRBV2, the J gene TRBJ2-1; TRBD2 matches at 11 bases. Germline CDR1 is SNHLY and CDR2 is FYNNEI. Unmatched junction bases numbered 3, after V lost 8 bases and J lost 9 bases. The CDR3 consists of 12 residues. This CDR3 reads CASSGTSGEQFF. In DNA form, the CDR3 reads TGTGCCAGCTCGGGGACTAGCGGTGAGCAGTTCTTC.

CDR3 bases: TGCGCCAGCAGCTTTTCCTTGGGAAGCCGGGGACCGGTTTTCTTT. Translating gives CASSFSLGSRGPVFF. This chain joins TRBV5-1 and TRBJ1-1; maybe TRBD1 (5 bases). Germline loops: CDR1 SGHRS, CDR2 YFSETQ. The CDR3 is 15 amino acids. Trimming took off 2 bases at V and 13 bases at J, with 24 bases between the two ends.

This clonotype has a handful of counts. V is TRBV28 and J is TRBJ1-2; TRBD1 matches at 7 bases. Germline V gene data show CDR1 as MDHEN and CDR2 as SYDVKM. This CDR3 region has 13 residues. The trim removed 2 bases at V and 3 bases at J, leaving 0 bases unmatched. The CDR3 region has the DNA TGTGCCAGCAGTTTAGGGACAGACTATGGCTACACCTTC. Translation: CASSLGTDYGYTF.

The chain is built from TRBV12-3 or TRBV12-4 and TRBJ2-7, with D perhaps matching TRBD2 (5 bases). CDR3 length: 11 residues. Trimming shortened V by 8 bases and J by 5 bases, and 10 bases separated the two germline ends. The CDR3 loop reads CASAPGDEQYF. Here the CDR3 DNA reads TGTGCCAGCGCCCCCGGGGACGAGCAGTACTTC.

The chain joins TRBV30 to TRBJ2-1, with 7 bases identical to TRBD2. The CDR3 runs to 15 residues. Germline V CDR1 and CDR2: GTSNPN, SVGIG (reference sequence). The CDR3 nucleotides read TGTGGAGGCGGATCTAGCGGAGTCACCCACAATGAGCAGTTCTTC. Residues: CGGGSSGVTHNEQFF.